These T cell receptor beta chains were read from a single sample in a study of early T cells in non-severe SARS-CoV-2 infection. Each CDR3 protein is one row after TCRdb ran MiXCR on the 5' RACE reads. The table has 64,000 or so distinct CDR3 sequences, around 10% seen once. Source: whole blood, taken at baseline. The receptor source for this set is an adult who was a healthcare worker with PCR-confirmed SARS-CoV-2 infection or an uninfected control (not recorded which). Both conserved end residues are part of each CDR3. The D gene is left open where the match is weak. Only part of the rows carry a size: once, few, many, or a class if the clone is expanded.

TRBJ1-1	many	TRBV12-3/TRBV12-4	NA	TGTGCCAGCAGTTTAGGGGAGAACACTGAAGCTTTCTTT	CASSLGENTEAFF
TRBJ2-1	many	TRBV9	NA	TGTGCCAGCAGCGCTAGAAGGAATGAGCAGTTCTTC	CASSARRNEQFF
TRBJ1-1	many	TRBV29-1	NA	TGCAGCGCCCGCCTGGGGGTTACCCAGGGGGCTTTCTTT	CSARLGVTQGAFF
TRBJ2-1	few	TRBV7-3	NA	TGTGCCAGCAGCTTATGGGCAGGGTATGGGAATGAGCAGTTCTTC	CASSLWAGYGNEQFF
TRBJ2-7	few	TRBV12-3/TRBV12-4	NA	TGTGCCAGCAGTTTAAGCGGCATCACCTACGAGCAGTACTTC	CASSLSGITYEQYF
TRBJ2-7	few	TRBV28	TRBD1	TGTGCCAGCACTGATAACCGACAGGGTCATTACGAGCAGTACTTC	CASTDNRQGHYEQYF
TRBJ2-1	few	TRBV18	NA	TGTGCCAGCTCCCTCGACCAGAACAATGAGCAGTTCTTC	CASSLDQNNEQFF
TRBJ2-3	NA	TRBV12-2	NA	TGTGCAAGTCGCTTGCCCCTAGAGGGTTTT	CASRLPLEGF
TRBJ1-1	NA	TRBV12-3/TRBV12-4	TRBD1	TGTGCCAGCAGCCGCACCCAGGGGGCATTGCACACTGAAGCTTTCTTT	CASSRTQGALHTEAFF
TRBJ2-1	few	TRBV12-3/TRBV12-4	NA	TGTGCCAGCACCGGGACATTTGGGAATGAGCAGTTCTTC	CASTGTFGNEQFF
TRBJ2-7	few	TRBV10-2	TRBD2	TGCGCCAGCAGTGAGCCGGGACTAGCCTCCGAGCAGTACTTC	CASSEPGLASEQYF
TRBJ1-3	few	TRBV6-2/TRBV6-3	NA	TGTGCCAGCAGCCTAACAGGAACTGAAAACACCATATATTTT	CASSLTGTENTIYF
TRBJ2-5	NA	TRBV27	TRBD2	TGTGCCAGCAGTCTACTAGCGGGGGGGCCAGAGACCCAGTACTTC	CASSLLAGGPETQYF
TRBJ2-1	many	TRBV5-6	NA	TGTGCCACCACCCGCAGCCCCCCTACCAATGAGCAGTTCTTC	CATTRSPPTNEQFF
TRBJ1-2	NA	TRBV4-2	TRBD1	TGTGCCAGCAGCCAAACAGGACAGGGCTATGGCTACACCTTC	CASSQTGQGYGYTF
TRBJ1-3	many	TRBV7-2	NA	TGTGCCAGCAGCCCGCCAGGGGTAACTGGAAACACCATATATTTT	CASSPPGVTGNTIYF
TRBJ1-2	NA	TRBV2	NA	TGTGCCAGCAGTGACGGCCTCGCTAACTATGGCTACACCTTC	CASSDGLANYGYTF
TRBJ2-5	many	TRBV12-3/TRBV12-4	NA	TGTGCCAGCAGTCCCCAAGCGTTCTCAGCCGGGACCCAGTACTTC	CASSPQAFSAGTQYF
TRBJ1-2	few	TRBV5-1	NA	TGCGCCAGCAGCCCGAACGCCGGGGGAGCTGGCTACACCTTC	CASSPNAGGAGYTF
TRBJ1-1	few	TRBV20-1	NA	TGCAGTGCTAGAGGGATAGGAGGATTTGAAGCTTTCTTT	CSARGIGGFEAFF
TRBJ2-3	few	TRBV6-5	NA	TGTGCCAGCAGTTACTCCTACGCGTCGGATACGCAGTATTTT	CASSYSYASDTQYF
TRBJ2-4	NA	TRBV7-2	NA	TGTGCCAGCAGCATAGGGGGTGCCAAAAACATTCAGTACTTC	CASSIGGAKNIQYF
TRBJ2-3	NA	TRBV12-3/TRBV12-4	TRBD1	TGTGCCAGCAGCTACAGGGGGGGCACAGATACGCAGTATTTT	CASSYRGGTDTQYF
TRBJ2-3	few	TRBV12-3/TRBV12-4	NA	TGTGCCAGCAGCGAGCGGCTAGGGCCAGATACGCAGTATTTT	CASSERLGPDTQYF
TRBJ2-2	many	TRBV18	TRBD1	TGTGCCAGCTCACCCGGGACAGCTCGATGGGGCACCGGGGAGCTGTTTTTT	CASSPGTARWGTGELFF
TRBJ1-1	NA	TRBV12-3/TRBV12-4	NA	TGTGCCAGCAGTTTCAACAGCCAGAACACTGAAGCTTTCTTT	CASSFNSQNTEAFF
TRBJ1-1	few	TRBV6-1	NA	TGTGCCAGCAGTGTTGGGGTTGCTGAAGCTTTCTTT	CASSVGVAEAFF
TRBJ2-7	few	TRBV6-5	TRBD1	TGTGCCAGCAGTTTCACAGGGGATTACGAGCAGTACTTC	CASSFTGDYEQYF
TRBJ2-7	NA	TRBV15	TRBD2	TGTGCCACCAGCAGAGTTAGCGGGGGTTTCTCCTACGAGCAGTACTTC	CATSRVSGGFSYEQYF
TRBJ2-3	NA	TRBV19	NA	TGTGCCAGTACCCCGGCCCGGGGAAATACGCAGTATTTT	CASTPARGNTQYF
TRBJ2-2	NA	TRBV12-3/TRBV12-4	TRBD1	TGTGCCAGCAGTTACGCAGGGGGCACCGGGGAGCTGTTTTTT	CASSYAGGTGELFF
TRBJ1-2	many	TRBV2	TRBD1	TGTGCCAGCAGTCAAGACAGGGGACTGGGCTATGGCTACACCTTC	CASSQDRGLGYGYTF
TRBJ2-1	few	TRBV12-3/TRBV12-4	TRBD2	TGTGCCAGTACCGGGACTAGCGGTTACAATGAGCAGTTCTTC	CASTGTSGYNEQFF
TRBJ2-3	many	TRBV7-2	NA	TGTGCCAGCAGCTTAGACAGAGGAGATACGCAGTATTTT	CASSLDRGDTQYF
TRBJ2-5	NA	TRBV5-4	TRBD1	TGTGCCAGCAGCTGGCAGACAGGGGGTTTAGAGACCCAGTACTTC	CASSWQTGGLETQYF